The rows below give T cell receptor beta chains drawn from one sample of a study of blood T cell repertoires in COVID-19. Some clones are missing from TCRdb's copy, which holds only in-frame ones; the method was immunoSEQ multiplex PCR. The table records some 500,000 clones, more than 75% of them present only once. Source material: PBMCs or T cells enriched from blood (not recorded which). These receptors were collected from a middle-aged woman who had recovered from COVID-19. Both conserved end residues are trimmed from each CDR3. Expanded clones get a size class; other rows say once, few or many, or leave the size out.

TRBV15	TRBJ2-2	NA	ATSTDRAFTGELF
TRBV6-6	TRBJ2-1	NA	ASTTPGTSIHNEQF
TRBV11-2	TRBJ1-2	NA	ASSLTDSLANYGYT
TRBV18	TRBJ2-3	NA	ASSPLLKQGATDTQY
TRBV18	TRBJ1-1	NA	ASSPRDSFDTEAF
TRBV5-4	TRBJ1-2	few	ASSLRTAGYT
TRBV9	TRBJ1-1	NA	ASSPSPTGLFEAF
TRBV4-3	TRBJ1-3	NA	ASSRRGSPSSGNTIY
TRBV2	TRBJ2-5	NA	ASSEPRASGRGETQY
TRBV7-9	TRBJ1-4	NA	ASSFWQAHNEKLF
TRBV6-2/TRBV6-3	TRBJ2-7	few	ASSYPPEVLEQY
TRBV4-3	TRBJ2-2	NA	ASSLILGLAGNLNTGELF
TRBV7-2	TRBJ1-2	NA	ASSSRTGGEGSYGYT
TRBV15	TRBJ2-7	NA	ATSRLAASYEQY
TRBV7-2	TRBJ1-1	once	ASSLGADYTEAF
TRBV3-1/TRBV3-2	TRBJ2-1	NA	ASSQDTTEQF
TRBV24-1	TRBJ1-2	NA	ATSAPLAGASYGYT
TRBV12-5	TRBJ2-7	once	ASGKGSYEQY
TRBV28	TRBJ1-2	once	ASSQAGTGFFGYT
TRBV2	TRBJ1-2	NA	AGQGTWGDGYT
TRBV4-1	TRBJ2-5	NA	ASSQGRAETQY
TRBV6-5	TRBJ2-1	NA	ASRKGTAFRDEQF
TRBV30	TRBJ1-3	NA	AWSVQGTGNTIY
TRBV11-2	TRBJ2-1	many	ASSLGQGRAF
TRBV11-2	TRBJ1-2	NA	ASSLDRGAPNYGYT
TRBV30	TRBJ2-3	NA	AWGDRGRTDTQY
TRBV5-4	TRBJ1-2	NA	ASSHGEQGAYGYT
TRBV4-1	TRBJ1-2	NA	ASSETGGELGYT
TRBV20-1	TRBJ2-7	NA	SASRGLAEGYEQY
TRBV5-4	TRBJ2-7	NA	ASSLNQGAAYEQY
TRBV28	TRBJ1-2	NA	ASSPGQGGNYGYT
TRBV19	TRBJ2-2	NA	ASSTVTGELF
TRBV7-2	TRBJ1-1	NA	ASSFSGQWEAF
TRBV10-3	TRBJ2-7	NA	ATETETYEQY
TRBV9	TRBJ2-1	NA	ASSPSGGVYNEQF